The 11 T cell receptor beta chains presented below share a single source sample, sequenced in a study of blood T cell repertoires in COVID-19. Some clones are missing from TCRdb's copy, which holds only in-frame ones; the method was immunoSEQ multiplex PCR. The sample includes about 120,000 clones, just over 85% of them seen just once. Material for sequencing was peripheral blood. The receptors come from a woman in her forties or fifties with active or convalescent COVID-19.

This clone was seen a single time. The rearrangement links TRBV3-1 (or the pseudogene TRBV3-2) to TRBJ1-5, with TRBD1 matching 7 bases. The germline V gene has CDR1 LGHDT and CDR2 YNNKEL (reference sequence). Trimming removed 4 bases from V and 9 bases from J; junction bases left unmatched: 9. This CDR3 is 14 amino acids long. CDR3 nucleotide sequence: TGTGCCAGCAGCCCGCAGGGGGTGGGGGGGCCCCAGCATTTT. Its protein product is CASSPQGVGGPQHF.

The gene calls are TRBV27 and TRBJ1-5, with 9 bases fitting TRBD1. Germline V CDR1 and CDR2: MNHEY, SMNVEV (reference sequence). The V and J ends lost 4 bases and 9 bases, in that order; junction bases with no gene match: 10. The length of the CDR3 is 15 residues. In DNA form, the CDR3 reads TGTGCCAGCAGTTCACAAGGGACAGGGATCTCGCCCCAGCATTTT. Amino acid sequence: CASSSQGTGISPQHF.

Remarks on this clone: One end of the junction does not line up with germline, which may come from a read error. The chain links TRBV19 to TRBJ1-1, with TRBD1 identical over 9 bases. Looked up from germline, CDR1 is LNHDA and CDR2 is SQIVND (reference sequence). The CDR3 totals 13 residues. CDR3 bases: TGTGCCAGTAGGACAGGGGGGACTTCTGAGGCTTTCTTT. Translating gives CASRTGGTSEAFF.

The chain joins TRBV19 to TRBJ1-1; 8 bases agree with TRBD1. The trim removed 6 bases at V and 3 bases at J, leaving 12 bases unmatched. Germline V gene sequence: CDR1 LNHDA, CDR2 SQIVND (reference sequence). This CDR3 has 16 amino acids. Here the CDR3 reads CASRSRQGIADTEAFF. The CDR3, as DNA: TGTGCCAGTAGAAGTCGACAGGGGATCGCGGACACTGAAGCTTTCTTT. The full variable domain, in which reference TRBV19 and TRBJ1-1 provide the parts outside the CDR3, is DGGITQSPKYLFRKEGQNVTLSCEQNLNHDAMYWYRQDPGQGLRLIYYSQIVNDFQKGDIAEGYSVSREKKESFPLTVTSAQKNPTAFYLCASRSRQGIADTEAFFGQGTRLTVV.

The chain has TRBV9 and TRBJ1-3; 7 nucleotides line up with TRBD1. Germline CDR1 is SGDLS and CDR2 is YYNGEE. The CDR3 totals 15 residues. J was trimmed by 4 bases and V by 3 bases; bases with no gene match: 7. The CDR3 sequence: CASSAGGGAGNTIYF. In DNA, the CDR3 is TGTGCCAGCAGCGCGGGAGGGGGCGCGGGAAACACCATATATTTT. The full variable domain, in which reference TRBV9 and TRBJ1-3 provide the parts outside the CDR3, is DSGVTQTPKHLITATGQRVTLRCSPRSGDLSVYWYQQSLDQGLQFLIQYYNGEERAKGNILERFSAQQFPDLHSELNLSSLELGDSALYFCASSAGGGAGNTIYFGEGSWLTVV.

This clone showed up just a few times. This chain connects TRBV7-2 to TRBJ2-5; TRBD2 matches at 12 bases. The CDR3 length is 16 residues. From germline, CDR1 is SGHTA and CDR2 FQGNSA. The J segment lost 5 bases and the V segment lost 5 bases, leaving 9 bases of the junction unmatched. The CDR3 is CASSPGLAGLRETQYF. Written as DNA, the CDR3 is TGTGCCAGCAGCCCCGGACTAGCGGGACTCCGGGAGACCCAGTACTTC.

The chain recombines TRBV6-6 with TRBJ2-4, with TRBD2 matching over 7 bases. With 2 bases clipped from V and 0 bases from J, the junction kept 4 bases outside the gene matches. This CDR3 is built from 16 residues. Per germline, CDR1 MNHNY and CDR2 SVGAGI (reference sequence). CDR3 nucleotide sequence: TGTGCCAGCAGTTACCCTAGCGGAGTAGCCAAAAACATTCAGTACTTC. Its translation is CASSYPSGVAKNIQYF.

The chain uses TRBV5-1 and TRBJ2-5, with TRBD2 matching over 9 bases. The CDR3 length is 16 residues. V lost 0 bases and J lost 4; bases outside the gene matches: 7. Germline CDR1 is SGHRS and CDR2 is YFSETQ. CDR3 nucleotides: TGCGCCAGCAGCTTGGGACTAGCGGTTGGTGGAGAGACCCAGTACTTC. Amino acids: CASSLGLAVGGETQYF.

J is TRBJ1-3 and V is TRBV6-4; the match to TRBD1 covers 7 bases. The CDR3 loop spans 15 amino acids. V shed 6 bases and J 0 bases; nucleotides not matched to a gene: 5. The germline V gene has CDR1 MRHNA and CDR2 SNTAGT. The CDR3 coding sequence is TGTGCCAGCAGGACAGGGTCGTGCTCTGGAAACACCATATATTTT. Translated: CASRTGSCSGNTIYF.

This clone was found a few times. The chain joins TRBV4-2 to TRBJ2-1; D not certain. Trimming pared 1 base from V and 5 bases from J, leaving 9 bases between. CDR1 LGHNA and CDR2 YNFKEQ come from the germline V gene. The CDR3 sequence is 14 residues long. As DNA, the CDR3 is TGTGCCAGCAGCCAAGTGGGTCGGGACAATGAGCAGTTCTTC. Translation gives CASSQVGRDNEQFF.

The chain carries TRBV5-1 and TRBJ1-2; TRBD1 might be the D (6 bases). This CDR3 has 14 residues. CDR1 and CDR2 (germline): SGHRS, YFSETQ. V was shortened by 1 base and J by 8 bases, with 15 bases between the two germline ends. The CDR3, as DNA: TGCGCCAGCAGCTTGTCCCACAGGGTTGGGGGCTACACCTTC. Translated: CASSLSHRVGGYTF.